This T cell receptor (beta chain) stems from a study of beta chain features in type 1 diabetes. Study-level background: Sorted cells, some 110,000,000 in number, were examined across all samples.

The authors reverse transcribed all of the isolated RNA, so sequencing captured expressed TCRB transcripts. Using immunoSEQ multiplex PCR, the repertoire was profiled, and TCRdb retains in-frame clones only, with some absent. The profile shows 200,000 to 300,000 clones, 13% to 15% of them singletons. Study-wide findings and caveats: In type 1 diabetes patients, VDJ junctions had fewer insertions; deletions at these junctions were more frequent.

The V end was cut by 3 bases, the J end by 0 bases, with 12 bases between. CDR3 length: 15 amino acids. Germline CDR1 and CDR2: KGHSH and LQKENI. This clone turned up a few times. Its antigen remains unknown. The clonotype comes from a woman aged 40 to 55 in good health. The source material was naive CD4+ T cells from blood. The V and J genes are TRBV18 and TRBJ2-7; perhaps TRBD2 as D (5 bases). CDR3 protein: CASSPGRGSSYEQYF. The CDR3 DNA reads TGTGCCAGCTCACCCGGCAGAGGGTCCTCCTACGAGCAGTACTTC.